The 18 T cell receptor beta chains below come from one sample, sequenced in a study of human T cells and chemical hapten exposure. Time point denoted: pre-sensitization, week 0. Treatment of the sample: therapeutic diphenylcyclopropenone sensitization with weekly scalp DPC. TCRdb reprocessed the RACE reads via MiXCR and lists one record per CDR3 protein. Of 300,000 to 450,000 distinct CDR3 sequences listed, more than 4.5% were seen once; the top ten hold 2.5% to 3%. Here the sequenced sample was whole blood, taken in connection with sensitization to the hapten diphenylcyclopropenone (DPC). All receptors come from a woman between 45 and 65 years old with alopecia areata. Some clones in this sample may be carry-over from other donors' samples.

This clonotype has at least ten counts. CDR3 residues: CASSLGLLSNQPQHF. CDR3 DNA sequence: TGTGCCAGCAGCCTGGGACTGCTTAGCAATCAGCCCCAGCATTTT. The V and J genes are TRBV12-3 or TRBV12-4 and TRBJ1-5; D is perhaps TRBD1 (5 bases). This CDR3 has 15 residues. The V end was cut by 6 bases, the J end by 0 bases, with 12 bases between.

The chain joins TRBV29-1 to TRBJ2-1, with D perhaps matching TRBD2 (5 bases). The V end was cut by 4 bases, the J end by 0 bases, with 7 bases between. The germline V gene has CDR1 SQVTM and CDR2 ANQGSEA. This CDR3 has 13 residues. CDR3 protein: CSVVDYSYNEQFF. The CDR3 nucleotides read TGCAGCGTTGTAGACTACTCCTACAATGAGCAGTTCTTC.

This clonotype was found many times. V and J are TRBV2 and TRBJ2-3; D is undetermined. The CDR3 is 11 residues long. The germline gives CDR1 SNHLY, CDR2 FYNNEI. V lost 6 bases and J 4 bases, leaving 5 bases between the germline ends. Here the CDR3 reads CASRDPDTQYF. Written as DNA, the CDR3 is TGTGCCAGCAGGGACCCAGATACGCAGTATTTT.

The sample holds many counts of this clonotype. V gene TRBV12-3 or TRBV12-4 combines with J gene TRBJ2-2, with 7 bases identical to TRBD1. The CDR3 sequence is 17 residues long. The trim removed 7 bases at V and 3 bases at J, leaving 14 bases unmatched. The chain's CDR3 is CASTADRITEDTGELFF. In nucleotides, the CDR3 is TGTGCCAGCACCGCGGACAGGATAACAGAGGACACCGGGGAGCTGTTTTTT.

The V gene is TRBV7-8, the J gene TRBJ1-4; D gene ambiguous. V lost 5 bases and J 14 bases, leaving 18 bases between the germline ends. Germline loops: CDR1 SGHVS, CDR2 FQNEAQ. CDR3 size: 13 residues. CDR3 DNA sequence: TGTGCCAGCAGCGCGGCGAAAGACGGAGGTCTGTTTTTT. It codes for CASSAAKDGGLFF. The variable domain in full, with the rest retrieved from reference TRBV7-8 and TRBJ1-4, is GAGVSQSPRYKVAKRGQDVALRCDPISGHVSLFWYQQALGQGPEFLTYFQNEAQLDKSGLPSDRFFAERPEGSVSTLKIQRTQQEDSAVYLCASSAAKDGGLFFGSGTQLSVL.

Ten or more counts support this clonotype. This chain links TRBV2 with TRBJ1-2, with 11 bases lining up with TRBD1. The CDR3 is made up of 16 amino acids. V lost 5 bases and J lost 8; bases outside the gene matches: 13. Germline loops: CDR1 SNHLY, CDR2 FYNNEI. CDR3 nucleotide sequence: TGTGCCAGCAGTACTACCCGGGACAGGGGGAAATTGGGCTACACCTTC. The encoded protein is CASSTTRDRGKLGYTF.

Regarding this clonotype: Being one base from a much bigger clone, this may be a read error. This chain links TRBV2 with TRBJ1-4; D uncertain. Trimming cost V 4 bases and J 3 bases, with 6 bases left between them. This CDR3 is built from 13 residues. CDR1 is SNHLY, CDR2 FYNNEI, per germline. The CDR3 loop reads CASSVRSNEKLFF. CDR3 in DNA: TGTGCCAGCAGTGTCAGGTCTAATGAAAAACTGTTTTTT.

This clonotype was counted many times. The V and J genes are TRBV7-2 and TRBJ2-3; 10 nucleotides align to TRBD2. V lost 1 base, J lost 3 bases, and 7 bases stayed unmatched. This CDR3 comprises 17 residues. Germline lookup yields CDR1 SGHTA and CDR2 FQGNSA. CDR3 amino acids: CASSLVSSGGATDTQYF. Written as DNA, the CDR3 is TGTGCCAGCAGCTTAGTATCCAGCGGGGGGGCGACAGATACGCAGTATTTT.

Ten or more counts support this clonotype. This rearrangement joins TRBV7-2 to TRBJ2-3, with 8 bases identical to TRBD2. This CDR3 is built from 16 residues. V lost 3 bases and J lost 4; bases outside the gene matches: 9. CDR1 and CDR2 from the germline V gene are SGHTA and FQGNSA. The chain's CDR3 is CASSFLSGRNPDTQYF. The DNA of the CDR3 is TGTGCCAGCAGCTTCCTGAGCGGGAGAAACCCAGATACGCAGTATTTT.

The CDR3 region has the DNA TGTGCCAGCAGCCCCGGGACGGAACACAATGAGCAGTTCTTC. Protein sequence: CASSPGTEHNEQFF. The chain couples TRBV12-3 or TRBV12-4 to TRBJ2-1; TRBD1 or TRBD2 may be the D gene (5 bases each). Trimming pared 6 bases from V and 5 bases from J, leaving 14 bases between. CDR3 length: 14 amino acids.

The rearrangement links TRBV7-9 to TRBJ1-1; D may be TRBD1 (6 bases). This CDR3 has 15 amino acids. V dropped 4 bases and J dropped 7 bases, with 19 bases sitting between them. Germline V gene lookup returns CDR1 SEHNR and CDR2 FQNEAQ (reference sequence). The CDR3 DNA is TGTGCCAGCAGCTCCAGGGGAGGGCGAAATAATGAAGCTTTCTTT. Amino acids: CASSSRGGRNNEAFF.

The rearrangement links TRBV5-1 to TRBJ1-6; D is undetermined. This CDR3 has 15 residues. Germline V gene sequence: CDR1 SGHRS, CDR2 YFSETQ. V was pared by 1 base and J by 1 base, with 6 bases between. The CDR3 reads CASSLSGSYNSPLHF. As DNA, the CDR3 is TGCGCCAGCAGCTTGTCGGGGTCCTATAATTCACCCCTCCACTTT.

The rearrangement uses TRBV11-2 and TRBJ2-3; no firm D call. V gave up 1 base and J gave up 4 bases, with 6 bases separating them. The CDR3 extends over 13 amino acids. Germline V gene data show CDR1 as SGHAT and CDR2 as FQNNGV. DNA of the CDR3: TGTGCCAGCAGCTTAGGTGCCTCAGATACGCAGTATTTT. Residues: CASSLGASDTQYF.

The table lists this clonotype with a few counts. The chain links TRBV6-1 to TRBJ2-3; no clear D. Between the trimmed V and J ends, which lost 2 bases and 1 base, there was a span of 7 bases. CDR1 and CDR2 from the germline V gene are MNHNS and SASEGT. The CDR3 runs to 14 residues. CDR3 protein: CASSEPAGTDTQYF. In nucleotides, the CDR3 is TGTGCCAGCAGTGAACCGGCGGGCACAGATACGCAGTATTTT.

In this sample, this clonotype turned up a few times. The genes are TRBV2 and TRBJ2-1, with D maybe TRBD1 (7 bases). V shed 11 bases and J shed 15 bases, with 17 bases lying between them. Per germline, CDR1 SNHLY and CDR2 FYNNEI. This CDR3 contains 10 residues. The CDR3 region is CASSRGVGFF. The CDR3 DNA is TGTGCCTCCTCCAGGGGGGTAGGGTTCTTC.

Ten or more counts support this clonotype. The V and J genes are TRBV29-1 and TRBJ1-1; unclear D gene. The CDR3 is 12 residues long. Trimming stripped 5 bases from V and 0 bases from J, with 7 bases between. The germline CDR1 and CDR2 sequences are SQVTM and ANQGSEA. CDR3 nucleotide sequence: TGCAGCGTTAAACGGATGAACACTGAAGCTTTCTTT. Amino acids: CSVKRMNTEAFF.

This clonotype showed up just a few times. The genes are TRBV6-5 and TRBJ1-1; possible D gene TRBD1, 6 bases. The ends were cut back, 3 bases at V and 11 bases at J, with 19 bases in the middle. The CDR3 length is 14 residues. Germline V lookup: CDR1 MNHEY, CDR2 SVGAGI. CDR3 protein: CASSYGSMGADAFF. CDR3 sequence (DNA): TGTGCCAGCAGTTATGGGAGTATGGGGGCAGACGCTTTCTTT.

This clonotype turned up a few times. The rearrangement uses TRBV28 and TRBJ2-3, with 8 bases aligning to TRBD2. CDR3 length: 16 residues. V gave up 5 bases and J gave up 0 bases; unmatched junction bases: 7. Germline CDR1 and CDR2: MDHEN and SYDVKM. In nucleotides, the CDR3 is TGTGCCAGCAGTGAAAATAGCGGGAAAAGCACAGATACGCAGTATTTT. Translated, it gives CASSENSGKSTDTQYF.